These 19 T cell receptor beta chains were sequenced from one sample in a study of blood T cell repertoires in COVID-19. Repertoires were generated with immunoSEQ multiplex PCR, while TCRdb's copy carries only in-frame clones and drops some. The repertoire holds around 68,000 clones, with 75% to 90% as singletons. The specimen sequenced was peripheral blood. The receptors come from a man aged 50-59 years with acute or convalescent COVID-19.

CDR3 nucleotides: TGTGCCAGCAGCGTAGATGGGACAGCTCCAAATGAGCAGTTCTTC. It specifies CASSVDGTAPNEQFF. The chain combines TRBV9 with TRBJ2-1; 7 bases fit TRBD1. The CDR3 loop spans 15 amino acids. Germline V gives CDR1 SGDLS, CDR2 YYNGEE. Trimming removed 0 bases from V and 7 bases from J; junction bases left unmatched: 7.

The gene calls are TRBV28 and TRBJ2-7, with D unclear. The V end was cut by 2 bases, the J end by 5 bases, with 19 bases between. CDR1 and CDR2 from the germline V gene are MDHEN and SYDVKM. This CDR3 region has 16 residues. The CDR3 DNA is TGTGCCAGCAGTTTACGTCCCCCTTCATCACCGGACGAGCAGTACTTC. It specifies CASSLRPPSSPDEQYF.

The chain has TRBV28 and TRBJ2-7, with 9 nucleotides matching TRBD2. CDR1 and CDR2 (germline): MDHEN, SYDVKM. The CDR3 is 13 residues long. J was trimmed by 1 base and V by 5 bases; bases with no gene match: 0. The CDR3, as DNA: TGTGCCAGCAGTAGCGGGAGGTCCTACGAGCAGTACTTC. It encodes CASSSGRSYEQYF. The full variable domain, with the rest looked up from reference TRBV28 and TRBJ2-7, is DVKVTQSSRYLVKRTGEKVFLECVQDMDHENMFWYRQDPGLGLRLIYFSYDVKMKEKGDIPEGYSVSREKKERFSLILESASTNQTSMYLCASSSGRSYEQYFGPGTRLTVT.

The rearrangement links TRBV7-2 to TRBJ1-2; 7 nucleotides align to TRBD1. The J segment lost 6 bases and the V segment lost 1 base, leaving 5 bases of the junction unmatched. This CDR3 is built from 14 residues. CDR1 SGHTA and CDR2 FQGNSA come from the germline V gene. Here the CDR3 DNA reads TGTGCCAGCAGCTTAGTGGGACAGATGAATGGCTACACCTTC. Its translation: CASSLVGQMNGYTF.

The V and J genes are TRBV7-9 and TRBJ2-1; 12 nucleotides line up with TRBD2. The junction had 4 bases not matched to a gene; V was cut back by 5 bases and J by 8 bases. In germline, CDR1 is SEHNR, CDR2 FQNEAQ (reference sequence). The CDR3 runs to 14 residues. Here the CDR3 DNA reads TGTGCCAGCAGCCCTAGCGGGAGGGCCGATGAGCAGTTCTTC. Translation: CASSPSGRADEQFF. Complete variable domain (other parts from reference TRBV7-9 and TRBJ2-1): DTGVSQNPRHKITKRGQNVTFRCDPISEHNRLYWYRQTLGQGPEFLTYFQNEAQLEKSRLLSDRFSAERPKGSFSTLEIQRTEQGDSAMYLCASSPSGRADEQFFGPGTRLTVL.

This chain connects TRBV7-9 to TRBJ2-2; tentative D call: TRBD1 (6 bases). Trimming took off 5 bases at V and 4 bases at J, with 17 bases between the two ends. The CDR3 has 16 amino acids. Germline V gives CDR1 SEHNR, CDR2 FQNEAQ (reference sequence). The DNA for the CDR3 is TGTGCCAGCAGCCTTAAACAGGGTTTGCGCACCGGGGAGCTGTTTTTT. Its protein product is CASSLKQGLRTGELFF. Variable domain in full (rest from reference TRBV7-9 and TRBJ2-2): DTGVSQNPRHKITKRGQNVTFRCDPISEHNRLYWYRQTLGQGPEFLTYFQNEAQLEKSRLLSDRFSAERPKGSFSTLEIQRTEQGDSAMYLCASSLKQGLRTGELFFGEGSRLTVL.

This chain uses TRBV6-2 or TRBV6-3 with TRBJ2-1, with 8 bases that match TRBD2. This CDR3 is 18 amino acids long. J was trimmed by 3 bases and V by 2 bases; bases with no gene match: 12. The germline V gene encodes CDR1 MNHEY and CDR2 SVGEGT. For the CDR3, the DNA is TGTGCCAGCAGTTACAACGTACTAGCGGCGCAACTCTACAATGAGCAGTTCTTC. This gives the protein CASSYNVLAAQLYNEQFF.

This chain links TRBV30 with TRBJ2-7; D is uncertain. Trimming stripped 2 bases from V and 9 bases from J, with 14 bases between. Germline CDR1 is GTSNPN and CDR2 is SVGIG (reference sequence). The CDR3 contains 12 residues. The CDR3 sequence: CAWSPDFTAQYF. The CDR3, as DNA: TGTGCCTGGAGTCCAGACTTTACGGCGCAGTACTTC. The full variable domain, its missing parts supplied by reference TRBV30 and TRBJ2-7, is SQTIHQWPATLVQPVGSPLSLECTVEGTSNPNLYWYRQAAGRGLQLLFYSVGIGQISSEVPQNLSASRPQDRQFILSSKKLLLSDSGFYLCAWSPDFTAQYFGPGTRLTVT.

V and J are TRBV2 and TRBJ2-3, with D maybe TRBD2 (5 bases). The CDR3 length is 13 residues. CDR1 is SNHLY, CDR2 FYNNEI, per germline. Trimming left V 6 bases short and J 2 bases short, with 9 bases between. The CDR3 is CASRPDFTDTQYF. For the CDR3, the DNA is TGTGCCAGCAGACCGGACTTCACAGATACGCAGTATTTT.

The J gene is TRBJ1-2, the V gene TRBV30; the D gene is possibly TRBD1 (6 bases). CDR1 and CDR2 from the germline V gene are GTSNPN and SVGIG (reference sequence). The CDR3 is made up of 12 amino acids. V was pared by 5 bases and J by 7 bases, with 14 bases between. CDR3 in DNA: TGTGCCTGGGAATCAGGGGCCTTTGGCTACACCTTC. Residues: CAWESGAFGYTF.

The rearrangement links TRBV12-3 or TRBV12-4 to TRBJ1-4, with D uncertain. Trimming removed 6 bases at V and 5 bases at J, with 10 bases between. The CDR3 is made up of 13 amino acids. CDR3 sequence reads: CASSWSPNEKLFF. CDR3 coding DNA: TGTGCCAGCAGCTGGAGCCCAAATGAAAAACTGTTTTTT.

This rearrangement joins TRBV6-2 or TRBV6-3 to TRBJ2-1, with 7 nucleotides matching TRBD2. CDR1 MNHEY and CDR2 SVGEGT come from the germline V gene. With V trimmed by 0 bases and J by 1 base, 3 bases remained unmatched. The CDR3 is 16 amino acids. CDR3 loop: CASSYSGGRSYNEQFF. In nucleotides, the CDR3 is TGTGCCAGCAGTTACTCGGGGGGGAGGTCCTACAATGAGCAGTTCTTC.

V is TRBV24-1 and J is TRBJ1-2; TRBD1 matches 11 bases. This CDR3 has 15 residues. CDR1 and CDR2 (germline): KGHDR, SFDVKD. Trimming at V came to 5 bases and at J to 8 bases, leaving 9 bases not matched to a gene. CDR3 DNA sequence: TGTGCCACCAGTGCCGGACAGGGGGCCCTATTCGGCTACACCTTC. Encoded protein: CATSAGQGALFGYTF.

The V call is TRBV30, the J call TRBJ2-1; 7 nucleotides match TRBD1. V lost 5 bases, J lost 6 bases, and 13 bases stayed unmatched. The CDR3 is 15 residues long. CDR1 and CDR2 (germline): GTSNPN, SVGIG (reference sequence). CDR3 bases: TGTGCCTGGTCCCGACAGGGAATACACAGCAATGAGCAGTTCTTC. It yields the protein CAWSRQGIHSNEQFF.

This chain links TRBV6-5 with TRBJ1-5, with D tentatively TRBD1 (5 bases). V lost 6 bases to trimming and J lost 4 bases, with 7 bases between them. The CDR3 spans 12 residues. Looked up from germline, CDR1 is MNHEY and CDR2 is SVGAGI. CDR3 loop: CASRGGNQPQHF. The CDR3, as DNA: TGTGCCAGCAGGGGGGGTAATCAGCCCCAGCATTTT.

The V and J genes are TRBV7-2 and TRBJ2-7; 8 bases map to TRBD1. The CDR3 has 14 amino acids. The V gene end was trimmed by 5 bases and the J gene end by 2 bases; junction bases not matched to a gene: 5. CDR1 SGHTA and CDR2 FQGNSA come from the germline V gene. The CDR3 DNA is TGTGCCAGCAGCAAACAACAGGGGGCCTACGAGCAGTACGTC. Protein: CASSKQQGAYEQYV.

This chain joins TRBV6-6 and TRBJ1-2; no clear D gene. The CDR3 has 16 amino acids. The V end was cut by 0 bases, the J end by 0 bases, with 11 bases between. Per the germline V gene, CDR1 is MNHNY and CDR2 is SVGAGI (reference sequence). CDR3 loop: CASSYSIFGANYGYTF. CDR3 DNA sequence: TGTGCCAGCAGTTACTCGATCTTCGGAGCTAACTATGGCTACACCTTC.

The J gene is TRBJ2-2, the V gene TRBV2; 12 bases are shared with TRBD1. Trimming took 6 bases from V and 7 from J; bases not matched to a gene: 9. This CDR3 has 16 amino acids. Germline CDR1 reads SNHLY; CDR2 reads FYNNEI. The CDR3 DNA sequence: TGTGCCAGCAGGGGGACAGGGGGCAGTTTTGGCGGGGAGCTGTTTTTT. Encoded protein: CASRGTGGSFGGELFF. The full variable domain, in which reference TRBV2 and TRBJ2-2 provide the parts outside the CDR3, is EPEVTQTPSHQVTQMGQEVILRCVPISNHLYFYWYRQILGQKVEFLVSFYNNEISEKSEIFDDQFSVERPDGSNFTLKIRSTKLEDSAMYFCASRGTGGSFGGELFFGEGSRLTVL.

The rearrangement links TRBV3-1 (or the pseudogene TRBV3-2) to TRBJ2-2; D perhaps matches TRBD2 (6 bases). Trimming removed 1 base at V and 2 bases at J, with 8 bases between. CDR3 size: 15 residues. CDR1 LGHDT and CDR2 YNNKEL come from the germline V gene (reference sequence). The CDR3 loop is CASSQVGGNTGELFF. CDR3 coding DNA: TGTGCCAGCAGCCAAGTCGGGGGAAACACCGGGGAGCTGTTTTTT.